The 3 T cell receptor beta chains reported below all come from one sample, sequenced in a study of blood T cells in healthy people across ages. Alongside a J-beta primer mix, a sample-barcoded 5' primer served in a second PCR lasting roughly 7 to 12 cycles. TCRdb recomputed calls from the 5' RACE reads with MiXCR, one row per CDR3 protein. The sample has about 1.6 million distinct CDR3 sequences, about 35% seen once. Sample: blood. All receptors come from a woman aged 25-40 years in good health.

This clonotype was seen once. The rearrangement joins TRBV27 to TRBJ1-1, with D possibly TRBD1 on 5 matching bases. This CDR3 contains 17 residues. V lost 0 bases and J 5 bases, leaving 19 bases between the germline ends. CDR1 and CDR2 (germline): MNHEY, SMNVEV (reference sequence). The CDR3 DNA is TGTGCCAGCAGTTTATCGTGGGGGGATGCTGGTGGTACTGAAGCTTTCTTT. Protein: CASSLSWGDAGGTEAFF.

This clonotype was detected a few times. The chain combines TRBV7-9 with TRBJ2-7; the D gene could be TRBD1 or TRBD2 (7 bases each). This CDR3 is 15 amino acids long. CDR1 is SEHNR, CDR2 FQNEAQ, per germline (reference sequence). The germline V and J ends were trimmed by 3 bases and 5 bases, with 17 bases remaining between them. The CDR3 nucleotides are TGTGCCAGCAGCTTTACAGGGGCGGGGGCAAACGAGCAGTACTTC. It specifies CASSFTGAGANEQYF.

This clonotype was seen ten or more times. The V and J genes are TRBV7-3 and TRBJ2-7, with D perhaps TRBD1 (5 bases). V dropped 0 bases and J dropped 6 bases, with 9 bases sitting between them. Germline loops: CDR1 SGHTA, CDR2 FQGTGA. The CDR3 contains 13 residues. CDR3: CASSLTGQSEQYF. For the CDR3, the DNA is TGTGCCAGCAGCTTAACGGGGCAGAGCGAGCAGTACTTC.